Presented here are 14 T cell receptor beta chains from one specimen sequenced in a study of molecular identifiers for immune sequencing clone quantification. TCRdb reprocessed the PCR reads via MiXCR and lists one record per CDR3 protein. This sample yields 40,000 to 45,000 distinct CDR3 sequences, of which less than 20% are seen a single time; about 6.6% belongs to the top ten. The sequenced material came from naive CD8+ T cells from blood, with Jurkat cell RNA spiked in. Subset of the sample: FACS-sorted CD8+CD4-CCR7+CD45RA+ naive T cells. The receptors come from a human donor in good health. Some libraries in this study had Jurkat cell RNA spiked in.

Remarks on this clonotype: A read error is possible here, since a much larger clone lies one base away. The V gene is TRBV2, the J gene TRBJ2-1; 10 positions agree with TRBD2. There are 15 residues in the CDR3. Trimming removed 6 bases from V and 5 bases from J; junction bases left unmatched: 7. Germline values: CDR1 SNHLY, CDR2 FYNNEI. CDR3 protein: CASRMTSGSHNEQFF. The CDR3 DNA sequence: TGTGCCAGCAGGATGACTAGCGGGTCCCACAATGAGCAGTTCTTC.

This clonotype occurred a few times. The rearrangement uses TRBV20-1 and TRBJ2-7; a weak D match, TRBD2 (5 bases). Germline CDR1 and CDR2: DFQATT and SNEGSKA (reference sequence). V was clipped by 7 bases and J by 3 bases, with 13 bases between them. The CDR3 length is 12 residues. The CDR3 loop is CSGEYGDYEQYF. For the CDR3, the DNA is TGCAGTGGAGAATACGGGGACTACGAGCAGTACTTC.

This clonotype was observed at least ten times. V gene TRBV5-1 combines with J gene TRBJ1-1; unclear D gene. Germline V gives CDR1 SGHRS, CDR2 YFSETQ. V was cut by 4 bases and J by 0 bases, with 7 bases left in between. The CDR3 consists of 13 residues. The CDR3 region is CASSHNMNTEAFF. The CDR3 DNA sequence: TGCGCCAGCAGCCACAATATGAACACTGAAGCTTTCTTT.

This chain joins TRBV2 and TRBJ2-5; TRBD1 aligns across 7 bases. The CDR3 covers 15 residues. Trimming took 6 bases from V and 3 from J; bases not matched to a gene: 10. CDR1 is SNHLY and CDR2 is FYNNEI in the germline V gene. CDR3 nucleotides: TGTGCCAGCAGGGGTGTGGGACAGCAGAAAGAGACCCAGTACTTC. It codes for CASRGVGQQKETQYF.

This clonotype occurred many times. The rearrangement joins TRBV3-1 to TRBJ2-5; 7 positions match TRBD1. Germline trimming cut 8 bases from V and 3 bases from J; bases unmatched to any gene: 9. The CDR3 loop spans 14 amino acids. Per germline, CDR1 LGHDT and CDR2 YNNKEL (reference sequence). The CDR3 DNA reads as TGTGCCAGCCTACCTATGGGACAGAAAGAGACCCAGTACTTC. This encodes CASLPMGQKETQYF.

The V call is TRBV27, the J call TRBJ2-1, with TRBD2 matching 7 bases. CDR3 length: 13 amino acids. The J segment lost 8 bases and the V segment lost 3 bases, leaving 4 bases of the junction unmatched. Germline CDR1 reads MNHEY; CDR2 reads SMNVEV (reference sequence). The CDR3 DNA is TGTGCCAGCAGTTTTTGGGGAGGGGATGAGCAGTTCTTC. It encodes CASSFWGGDEQFF.

Concerning this clonotype itself: The junction departs from the called germline gene at one end, perhaps through a read error. The chain employs TRBV12-3 or TRBV12-4 and TRBJ2-1, with 13 bases identical to TRBD2. This CDR3 region has 17 residues. CDR3 nucleotide sequence: TGTGCCAGCAGCCCGGGACTAGCGGGATTCCCCTACAGTGAGCAGTTCTTC. This sequence encodes CASSPGLAGFPYSEQFF.

V gene TRBV20-1 combines with J gene TRBJ2-1; D perhaps matches TRBD2 (6 bases). V lost 0 bases and J 7 bases, leaving 13 bases between the germline ends. Germline V gene sequence: CDR1 DFQATT, CDR2 SNEGSKA (reference sequence). The CDR3 extends over 14 amino acids. CDR3 DNA sequence: TGCAGTGCTAGAGAGACCGGGACTTGGAATGAGCAGTTCTTC. Translation: CSARETGTWNEQFF.

As concerns this clonotype: Possible read error: a much larger clone is one base away. The chain uses TRBV4-3 and TRBJ2-2; 7 bases line up with TRBD2. Germline CDR1 reads LGHNA; CDR2 reads YSLEER. The CDR3 is made up of 15 amino acids. DNA of the CDR3: TGCACCAGCAGCCAATATCCGGGGGGTCCCGGGGAGCTGTTTTTT. It translates to CTSSQYPGGPGELFF.

This clonotype was counted many times. The rearrangement joins TRBV14 to TRBJ2-5; 9 bases map to TRBD1. This CDR3 region has 15 residues. The ends lost 4 bases at V and 5 bases at J; junction bases unmatched: 8. CDR1 and CDR2 (germline): SGHDN, FVKESK. The CDR3 spells CASSPRTGVRETQYF. The CDR3 bases are TGTGCCAGCAGCCCGCGGACAGGGGTCCGGGAGACCCAGTACTTC.

Ten or more counts support this clonotype. The rearrangement links TRBV9 to TRBJ1-1; unclear D gene. The CDR3 loop spans 13 amino acids. Germline CDR1 and CDR2: SGDLS and YYNGEE. V was trimmed by 0 bases and J by 1 base, leaving 4 bases between them. The CDR3 sequence is CASSVDRNTEAFF. CDR3 DNA sequence: TGTGCCAGCAGCGTAGACAGGAACACTGAAGCTTTCTTT.

Many counts were recorded for this clonotype. The chain couples TRBV6-6 to TRBJ2-7; 8 bases are a match to TRBD1. The CDR3 has 16 amino acids. Germline V CDR1 and CDR2: MNHNY, SVGAGI (reference sequence). The V gene end was trimmed by 3 bases and the J gene end by 3 bases; junction bases not matched to a gene: 10. CDR3 sequence: CASSYVEGQAFYEQYF. The CDR3 DNA sequence: TGTGCCAGCAGTTATGTGGAGGGACAGGCGTTCTACGAGCAGTACTTC.

Of note for this clonotype: One base away lies a much larger clone, so this may be a sequencing read error. The chain combines TRBV20-1 with TRBJ2-7; unclear D gene. The CDR3 is made up of 13 amino acids. Germline V lookup: CDR1 DFQATT, CDR2 SNEGSKA (reference sequence). The CDR3: CSARGYSSYEQCF. The CDR3 region has the DNA TGCAGTGCTAGAGGGTACAGTTCCTACGAGCAGTGCTTC.

A note on this clonotype: At one boundary the junction diverges from the germline segment, which might be a read error. The genes are TRBV12-5 and TRBJ1-2; D ambiguous. Germline V gene data show CDR1 as LGHNT and CDR2 as FRNRAP. This CDR3 is 14 amino acids long. The CDR3 region has the DNA TGTGCTGGTGGTTTGGTTGAATCGATGGATGGCTACACCTTC. The encoded protein is CAGGLVESMDGYTF.